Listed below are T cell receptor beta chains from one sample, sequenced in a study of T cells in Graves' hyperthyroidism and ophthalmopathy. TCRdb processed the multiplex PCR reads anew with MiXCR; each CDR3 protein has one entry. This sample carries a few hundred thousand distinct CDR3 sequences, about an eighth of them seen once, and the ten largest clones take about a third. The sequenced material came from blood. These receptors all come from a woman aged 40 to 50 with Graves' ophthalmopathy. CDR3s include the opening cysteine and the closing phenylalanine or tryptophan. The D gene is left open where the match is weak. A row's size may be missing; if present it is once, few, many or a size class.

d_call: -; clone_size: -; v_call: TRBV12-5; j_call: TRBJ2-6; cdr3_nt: TGTGCTAGTGGGATAACGGGGGAATCTGGGGCCAACGTCCTGACTTTC; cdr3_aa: CASGITGESGANVLTF
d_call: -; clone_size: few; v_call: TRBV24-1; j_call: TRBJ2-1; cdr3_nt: TGTGCCACCAGTAACTGGGGGGATCACAATGAGCAGTTCTTC; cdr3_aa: CATSNWGDHNEQFF
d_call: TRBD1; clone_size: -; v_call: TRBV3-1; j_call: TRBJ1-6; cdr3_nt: TGTGCCAGCAACCCAGGACAGGGGATGAGGAATTCACCCCTCCACTTT; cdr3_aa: CASNPGQGMRNSPLHF
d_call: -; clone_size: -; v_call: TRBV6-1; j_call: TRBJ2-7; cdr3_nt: TGTGCCAGCAGGGGCCTTCAGGGAGCACAACCCGAGCAGTACTTC; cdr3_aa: CASRGLQGAQPEQYF
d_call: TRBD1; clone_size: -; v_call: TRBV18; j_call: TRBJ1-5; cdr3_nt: TGTGCCAGCTCACCACCTCCAGACAGGGTCGTTGCTCAGCCCCAGCATTTT; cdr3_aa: CASSPPPDRVVAQPQHF
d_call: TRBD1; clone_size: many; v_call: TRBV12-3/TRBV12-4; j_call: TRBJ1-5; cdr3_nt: TGTGCCAGCAGTTTCGACAGGGCTCAGCCCCAGCATTTT; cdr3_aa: CASSFDRAQPQHF
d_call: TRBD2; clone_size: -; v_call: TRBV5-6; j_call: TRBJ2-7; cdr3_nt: TGTGCCAGCAGCTTCAGGACTAGCGGGACCTCCTACGAGCAGTACTTC; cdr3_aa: CASSFRTSGTSYEQYF
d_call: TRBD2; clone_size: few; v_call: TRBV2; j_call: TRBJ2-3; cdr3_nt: TGTGCCAGCAGTCCCCTACGGGGCGGGAGGCTAGACCGAGGAGGAGCAGATACGCAGTATTTT; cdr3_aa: CASSPLRGGRLDRGGADTQYF
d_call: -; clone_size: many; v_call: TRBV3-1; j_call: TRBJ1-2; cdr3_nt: TGTGCCAGCAGCCAAAGGACGTACTATGGCTACACCTTC; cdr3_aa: CASSQRTYYGYTF
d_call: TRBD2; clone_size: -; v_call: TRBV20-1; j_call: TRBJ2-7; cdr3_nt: TGCAGTGCCTCGACCCTGACTAGCGGAATCTACGAGCAGTACTTC; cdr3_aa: CSASTLTSGIYEQYF
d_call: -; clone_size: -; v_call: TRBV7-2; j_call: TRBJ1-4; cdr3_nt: TGTGCCAGCAGCTTAGGTGCGGGATTGACCCCCCGGGAACTGTTTTTT; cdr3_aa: CASSLGAGLTPRELFF
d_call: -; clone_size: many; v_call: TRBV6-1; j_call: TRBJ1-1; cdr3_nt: TGTGCCAGCAGTGTGCTGGGGGACACTGAAGCTTTCTTT; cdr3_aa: CASSVLGDTEAFF
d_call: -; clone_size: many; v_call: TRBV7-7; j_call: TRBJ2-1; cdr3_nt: TGTGCTAGCAGCTTAGAACCGGGGGTGAGTGAGCAGTTCTTC; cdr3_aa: CASSLEPGVSEQFF
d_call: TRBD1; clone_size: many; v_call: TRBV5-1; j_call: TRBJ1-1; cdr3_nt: TGCGCCAGCAGTTCTACAGGGGGCACAAACACTGAAGCTTTCTTT; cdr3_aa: CASSSTGGTNTEAFF
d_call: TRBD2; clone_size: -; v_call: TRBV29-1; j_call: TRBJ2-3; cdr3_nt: TGCAGCGTTCATTTTACTAGCGGGAGAACAGATACGCAGTATTTT; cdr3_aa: CSVHFTSGRTDTQYF
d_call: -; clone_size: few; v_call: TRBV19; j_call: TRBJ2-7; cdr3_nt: TGTGCCAGTAGTATACAGGGATTCGGGTACGAGCAGTACTTC; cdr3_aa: CASSIQGFGYEQYF
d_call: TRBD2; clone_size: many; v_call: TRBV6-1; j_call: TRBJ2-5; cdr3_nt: TGTGCCAGCAGTGAAATGACTAGCGGAGAGACCCAGTACTTC; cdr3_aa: CASSEMTSGETQYF
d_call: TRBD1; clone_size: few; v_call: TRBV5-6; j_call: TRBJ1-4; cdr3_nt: TGTGCCAGCAGCGACGCCGGGACAGGGAGCGGAAAACTGTTTTTT; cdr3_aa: CASSDAGTGSGKLFF
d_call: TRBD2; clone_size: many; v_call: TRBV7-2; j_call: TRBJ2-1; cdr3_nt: TGTGCCAGCAGAACTAGCGGGGGGGCCGGCAATGAGCAGTTCTTC; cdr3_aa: CASRTSGGAGNEQFF
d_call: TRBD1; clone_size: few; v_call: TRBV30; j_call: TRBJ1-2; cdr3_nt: TGTGCCTGGAGTGCCCCAGACAGGGGGCCCTATGGCTACACCTTC; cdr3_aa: CAWSAPDRGPYGYTF
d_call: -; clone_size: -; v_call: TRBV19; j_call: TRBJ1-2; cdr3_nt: TGTGCCAGTAGTATAGTGGCAGGTCGAGGCTACACCTTC; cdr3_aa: CASSIVAGRGYTF
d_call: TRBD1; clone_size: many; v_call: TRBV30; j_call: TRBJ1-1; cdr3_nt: TGTGCCTGGAGTCGAGCGGACAGGGCTGAAGCTTTCTTT; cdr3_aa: CAWSRADRAEAFF
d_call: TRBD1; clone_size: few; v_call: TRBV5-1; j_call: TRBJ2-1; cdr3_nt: TGCGCCAGCAGCTTGGGGGGACAGGGCAAGGGGTACAATGAGCAGTTCTTC; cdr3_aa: CASSLGGQGKGYNEQFF
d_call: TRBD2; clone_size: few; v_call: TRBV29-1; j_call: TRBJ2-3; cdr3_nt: TGCAGCGTTGAAATTTCGGGAGGGGAGACAGATACGCAGTATTTT; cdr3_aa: CSVEISGGETDTQYF
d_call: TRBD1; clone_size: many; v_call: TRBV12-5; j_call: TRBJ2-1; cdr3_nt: TGTGCTAGTGGTTTGGCCAGGGAAACAGGGGACAATGAGCAGTTCTTC; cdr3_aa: CASGLARETGDNEQFF
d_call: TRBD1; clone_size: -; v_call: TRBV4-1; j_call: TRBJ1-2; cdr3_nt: TGCGCCAGCAGCCAAGAACAGGGGATGTATGGCTACACCTTC; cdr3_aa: CASSQEQGMYGYTF
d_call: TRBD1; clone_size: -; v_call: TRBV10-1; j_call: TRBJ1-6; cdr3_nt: TGCGCCAGCAGTGAGGACAGGGGGCTTTGGAATTCACCCCTCCACTTT; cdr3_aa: CASSEDRGLWNSPLHF
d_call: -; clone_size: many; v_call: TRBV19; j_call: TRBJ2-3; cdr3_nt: TGTGCCAGTAGTATAGTTGGTATAGGCACAGATACGCAGTATTTT; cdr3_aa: CASSIVGIGTDTQYF
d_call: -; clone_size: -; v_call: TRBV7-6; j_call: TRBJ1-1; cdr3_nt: TGTGCCAGCAGCCCCCGACGGGACAACGCACTGGGTGATGAAGCTTTCTTT; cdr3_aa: CASSPRRDNALGDEAFF
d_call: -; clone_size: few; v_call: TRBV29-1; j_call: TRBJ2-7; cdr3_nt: TGCAGCGTTGGGACACCGACCTACGAGCAGTACTTC; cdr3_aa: CSVGTPTYEQYF
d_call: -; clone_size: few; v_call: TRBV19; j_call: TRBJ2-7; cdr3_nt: TGTGCCAGTAGTACCTCGGGACAACTATCCGAGCAGTACTTC; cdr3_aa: CASSTSGQLSEQYF
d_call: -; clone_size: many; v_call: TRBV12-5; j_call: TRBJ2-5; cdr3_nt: TGTGCTAGTTCCCAGTTTGGAGAGACCCAGTACTTC; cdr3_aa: CASSQFGETQYF
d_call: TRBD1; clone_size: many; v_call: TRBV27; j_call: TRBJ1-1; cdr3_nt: TGTGCCAGCAGTTTATTTTGGACAGGGGGATATAACACTGAAGCTTTCTTT; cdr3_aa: CASSLFWTGGYNTEAFF
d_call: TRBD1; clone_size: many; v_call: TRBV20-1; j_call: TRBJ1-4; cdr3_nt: TGCAGTGCTACTAGGCTCATATGGGGACAGGGGACTGAAAAACTGTTTTTT; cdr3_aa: CSATRLIWGQGTEKLFF
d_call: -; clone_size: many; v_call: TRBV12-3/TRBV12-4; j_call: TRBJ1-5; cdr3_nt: TGTGCCAGCAGTTTCTCGACCGGGAGAGCAAATCAGCCCCAGCATTTT; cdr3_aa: CASSFSTGRANQPQHF
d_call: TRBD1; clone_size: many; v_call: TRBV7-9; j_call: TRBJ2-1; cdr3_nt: TGTGCCAGCAGCCCCTCGTCTGGGACAGGACCCTACAATGAGCAGTTCTTC; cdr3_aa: CASSPSSGTGPYNEQFF
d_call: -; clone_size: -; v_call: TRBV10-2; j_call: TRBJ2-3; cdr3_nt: TGCGCCAGCAGTGAGTATAGATCAGATACGCAGTATTTT; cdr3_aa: CASSEYRSDTQYF
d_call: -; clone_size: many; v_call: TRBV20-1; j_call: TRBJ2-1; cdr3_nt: TGCAGTGCTGACGGCGGCTTGTCTAAGAATGAGCAGTTCTTC; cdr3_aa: CSADGGLSKNEQFF
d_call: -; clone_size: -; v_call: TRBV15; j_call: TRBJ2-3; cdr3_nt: TGTGCCACCAGGAGCGGGAGCACAGATACGCAGTATTTT; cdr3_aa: CATRSGSTDTQYF
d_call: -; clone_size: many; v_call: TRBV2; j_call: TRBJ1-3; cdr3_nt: TGTGCCAGCAGTCTTACGACAGGAACAGGAAACACCATATATTTT; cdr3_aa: CASSLTTGTGNTIYF